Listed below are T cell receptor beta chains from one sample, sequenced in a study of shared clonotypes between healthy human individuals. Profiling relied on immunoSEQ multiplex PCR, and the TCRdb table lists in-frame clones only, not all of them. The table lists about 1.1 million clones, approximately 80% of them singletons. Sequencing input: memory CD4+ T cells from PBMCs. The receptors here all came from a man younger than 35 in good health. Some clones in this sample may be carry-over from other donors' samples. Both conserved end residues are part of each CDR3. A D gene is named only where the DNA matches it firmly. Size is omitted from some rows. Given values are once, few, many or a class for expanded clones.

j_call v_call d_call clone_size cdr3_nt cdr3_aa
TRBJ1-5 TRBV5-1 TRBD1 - TGCGCCAGCAGCTTAACCGGGACAGGGGGCGGTCAGCCCCAGCATTTT CASSLTGTGGGQPQHF
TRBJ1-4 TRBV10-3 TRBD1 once TGTGCCATCAGTGAGTCGTTCGGGTCAGGGGGAGAAAAACTGTTTTTT CAISESFGSGGEKLFF
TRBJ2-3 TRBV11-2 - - TGTGCCAGCAGCTTAGATAGGCGGCTTAGCACAGATACGCAGTATTTT CASSLDRRLSTDTQYF
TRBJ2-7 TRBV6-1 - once TGTGCCAGCAGTGAAATGGGTAGCGTGGGGTACTACGAGCAGTACTTC CASSEMGSVGYYEQYF
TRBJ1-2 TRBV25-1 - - TGTGCCAGCAGTGATGACGTCAGAACCTCACCCGCTATGGGCTACACCTTC CASSDDVRTSPAMGYTF
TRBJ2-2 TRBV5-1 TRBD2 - TGCGCCAGCAGCGGACCGGGACTAGCGGGAACCGGGGAGCTGTTTTTT CASSGPGLAGTGELFF
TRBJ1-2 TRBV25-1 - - TGTGCCAGCACCGACAGAGAACGAAATGGCTACACCTTC CASTDRERNGYTF
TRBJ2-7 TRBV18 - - TGTGCCAGCTCACCTTCGCAGGGGGGAAACGAGCAGTACTTC CASSPSQGGNEQYF
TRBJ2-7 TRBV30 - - TGTGCCTGGAGGCGGGGCGGCCCCTACGAGCAGTACTTC CAWRRGGPYEQYF
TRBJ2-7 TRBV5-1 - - TGCGCCAGCACCACTCAAGGGGCAGGGTCGGGCGAGCAGTACTTC CASTTQGAGSGEQYF
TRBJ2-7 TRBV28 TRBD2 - TGTGCCAGCAGTCTCTTGGCGGGAGGGCCTTACGAGCAGTACTTC CASSLLAGGPYEQYF
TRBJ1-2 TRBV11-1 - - TGTGCCAGCAGCTTAAGGGACGACGGCGGCTACACCTTC CASSLRDDGGYTF
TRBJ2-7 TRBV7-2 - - TGTGCCAGCATCTTACAGGAGGGCGAGCAGTACTTC CASILQEGEQYF
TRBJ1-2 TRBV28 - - TGTGCCAGCAGTTTCGGAGGGAACTATGGCTACACCTTC CASSFGGNYGYTF
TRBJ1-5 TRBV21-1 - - TGTGCCAGCAGCAAAGTGGGGACAACCCCTCAGCCCCAGCATTTT CASSKVGTTPQPQHF
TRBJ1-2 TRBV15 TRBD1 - TGTGCCACCAGACAGGGGGCGTCTGCCTATGGCTACACCTTC CATRQGASAYGYTF
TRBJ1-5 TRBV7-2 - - TGTGCCAGCAGCTTGTATTACCAGCCCCAGCATTTT CASSLYYQPQHF
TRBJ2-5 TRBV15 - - TGTGCCACCAGCAGAGGGACAGTTAAAGAGACCCAGTACTTC CATSRGTVKETQYF
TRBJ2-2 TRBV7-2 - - TGTGCCAGCAGCTTATTGTTTCTGGCAGGGAACACCGGGGAGCTGTTTTTT CASSLLFLAGNTGELFF
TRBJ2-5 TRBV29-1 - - TGCAGCGTAGAAGAGACCCAGTACTTC CSVEETQYF
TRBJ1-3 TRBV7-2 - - TGTGCCAGCAGCTCCCAGGGACTATACTCTGGAAACACCATATATTTT CASSSQGLYSGNTIYF
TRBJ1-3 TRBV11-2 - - TGTGCCAGCAGCTCCAGCGGGCGGGCAAACACCATATATTTT CASSSSGRANTIYF
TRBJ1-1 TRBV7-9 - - TGTGCCAGCAGCTTTGGGGGAGCTTATGGAGCTTTCTTT CASSFGGAYGAFF
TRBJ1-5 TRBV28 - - TGTGCCAGCAGTTTAGGCCTGGGATTGAAGCAGCCCCAGCATTTT CASSLGLGLKQPQHF
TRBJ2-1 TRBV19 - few TGTGCCAGTAGTGATGAAGCGACCCCGGGAGTCTATGAGCAGTTCTTC CASSDEATPGVYEQFF
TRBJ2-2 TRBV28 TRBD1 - TGTGCCAGCAGTTTACCGGGACAGGGACCTAACACCGGGGAGCTGTTTTTT CASSLPGQGPNTGELFF
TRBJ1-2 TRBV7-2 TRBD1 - TGTGCCAGCACCGTTGGGACAGGTTACTATGGCTACACCTTC CASTVGTGYYGYTF
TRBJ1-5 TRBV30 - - TGTGCCTGGAGCCAACAGGGAGCCCAGCCCCAGCATTTT CAWSQQGAQPQHF
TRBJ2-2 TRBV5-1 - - TGCGCCAGCAGCTCAGGAGTCAGGAACACCGGGGAGCTGTTTTTT CASSSGVRNTGELFF
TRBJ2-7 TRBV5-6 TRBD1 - TGTGCCAGCAGCTTGGCGGGACAGGGGGGCTACGAGCAGTACTTC CASSLAGQGGYEQYF
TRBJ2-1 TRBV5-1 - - TGCGCCAGCAGCTTGCTCGGGGTAGTCGATGAGCAGTTCTTC CASSLLGVVDEQFF
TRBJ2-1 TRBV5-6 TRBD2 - TGTGCCAGCAGCTTAATAGCGGGAGCCTTAGGAGAGCAGTTCTTC CASSLIAGALGEQFF
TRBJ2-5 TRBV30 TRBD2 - TGTGCCTGTGACGGGCTAGCGGGTCAAGAGACCCAGTACTTC CACDGLAGQETQYF
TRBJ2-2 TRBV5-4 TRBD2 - TGTGCCAGCAGCTTTCAGACTAGCCGGAGGAGGGGGGAGCTGTTTTTT CASSFQTSRRRGELFF
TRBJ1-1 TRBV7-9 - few TGTGTCAGCAGCCCCCGACAGAGAAACACTGAAGCTTTCTTT CVSSPRQRNTEAFF
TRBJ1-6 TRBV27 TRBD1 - TGTGCCAGCAAAGGGGGCGTTGGTTTGTATAATTCACCCCTCCACTTT CASKGGVGLYNSPLHF
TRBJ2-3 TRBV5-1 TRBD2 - TGCGCCAGCAGCTTGTCACGTCTAGCGGGAGGCACGAGCACAGATACGCAGTATTTT CASSLSRLAGGTSTDTQYF
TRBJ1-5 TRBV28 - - TGTGCCAGCAGTCCGCTTCGGGGCGGCAATCAGCCCCAGCATTTT CASSPLRGGNQPQHF
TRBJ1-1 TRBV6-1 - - TGTGCCAGCCAGGGGTACGCTGAAGCTTTCTTT CASQGYAEAFF
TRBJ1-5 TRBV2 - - TGTGCCAGCAGTGGTCGGGCGGGGGCAGGTCAGCCCCAGCATTTT CASSGRAGAGQPQHF
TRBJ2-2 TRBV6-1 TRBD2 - TGTGCCAGCAGTGGCCCGTCTGGACTAGGTGGGACCGGGGAGCTGTTTTTT CASSGPSGLGGTGELFF
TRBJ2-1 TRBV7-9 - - TGTGCCAGCAGCCTACCACAGGGATCCCAAAATGAGCAGTTCTTC CASSLPQGSQNEQFF
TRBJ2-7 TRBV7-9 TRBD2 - TGTGCCAGCAGCTTAGTACTAGCGGGGGCCTACGAGCAGTACTTC CASSLVLAGAYEQYF
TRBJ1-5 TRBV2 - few TGTGCCAGCAGCTTTGTGCCCGGGACACTTGATAGCAATCAGCCCCAGCATTTT CASSFVPGTLDSNQPQHF